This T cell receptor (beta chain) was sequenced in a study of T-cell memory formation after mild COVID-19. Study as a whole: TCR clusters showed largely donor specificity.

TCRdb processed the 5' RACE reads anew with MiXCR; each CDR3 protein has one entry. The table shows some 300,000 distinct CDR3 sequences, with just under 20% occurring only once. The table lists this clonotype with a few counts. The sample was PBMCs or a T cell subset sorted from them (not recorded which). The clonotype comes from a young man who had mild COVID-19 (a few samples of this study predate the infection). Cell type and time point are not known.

CDR3 sequence: CASSFKFGHLNTEAFF. CDR3 in DNA: TGTGCCAGCAGTTTTAAGTTCGGACACTTGAACACTGAAGCTTTCTTT. The rearrangement links TRBV12-3 or TRBV12-4 to TRBJ1-1; D might be TRBD1 (5 bases). V dropped 3 bases and J dropped 0 bases, with 14 bases sitting between them. This CDR3 has 16 amino acids.